This TCR beta chain was sequenced during a study of PD-1 blockade in classical Hodgkin lymphoma. Repertoires were generated with immunoSEQ multiplex PCR, while TCRdb's copy carries only in-frame clones and drops some. The sample includes roughly 13,000 clones, roughly 80% seen only once; the top ten take 20% to 25%. General study results and limits: What caused the repertoire differences, perhaps disease activity or prior therapy, remains undefined. Nivolumab initiation under 1 year post-ASCT meant exclusion.

About this clone itself: Its target is not known.

Each patient experienced a relapse that followed autologous stem cell transplantation, and brentuximab vedotin exposure varied. Per the germline V gene, CDR1 is SQVTM and CDR2 is ANQGSEA. The CDR3 has 15 amino acids. Trimming took off 6 bases at V and 1 base at J, with 16 bases between the two ends. Sequenced here: peripheral blood mononuclear cells (PBMCs), sampled at baseline. This chain links TRBV29-1 with TRBJ2-1; D is perhaps TRBD2 (5 bases). The clonotype comes from a human donor with classical Hodgkin lymphoma. CDR3 in DNA: TGCAGCGTCGCCGGGGAAAGGAGTTCCTACAATGAGCAGTTCTTC. Translating gives CSVAGERSSYNEQFF.